Following are 22 T cell receptor beta chains from one sample sequenced in a study of blood T cell repertoires in COVID-19. Here immunoSEQ multiplex PCR was the method, and the copy in TCRdb shows in-frame clones only, minus some. The table lists under 75,000 clones, about nine tenths of them singletons. The source material was peripheral blood. These TCRs come from a woman between 18 and 29 years old with acute or convalescent COVID-19.

The count of this clone is one. The chain recombines TRBV6-5 with TRBJ1-1, with unresolved D. Germline V gene data show CDR1 as MNHEY and CDR2 as SVGAGI. This CDR3 has 14 residues. Trimming removed 2 bases at V and 0 bases at J, with 7 bases between. In nucleotides, the CDR3 is TGTGCCAGCAGTTACGGAGGGTTGAACACTGAAGCTTTCTTT. Amino acids: CASSYGGLNTEAFF.

The J gene is TRBJ1-1, the V gene TRBV11-2, with D perhaps TRBD1 (6 bases). Germline V gene data show CDR1 as SGHAT and CDR2 as FQNNGV. The CDR3 consists of 16 residues. V lost 4 bases, J lost 6 bases, and 21 bases lay in between. The CDR3 loop reads CASSSRDTELGAEAFF. The CDR3 DNA sequence: TGTGCCAGCAGCTCCCGGGACACCGAGTTAGGGGCTGAAGCTTTCTTT.

Only one count was recorded for this clone. The chain joins TRBV29-1 to TRBJ2-3; TRBD2 aligns across 14 bases. After removal of 5 bases from V and 7 bases from J, the junction contained 14 bases not matched to a gene. CDR3 size: 17 residues. Germline CDR1 and CDR2: SQVTM and ANQGSEA. The CDR3 loop is CSVLGTSGSGSWNTQYF. As DNA, the CDR3 is TGCAGCGTTCTAGGGACTAGCGGGAGTGGGTCTTGGAATACGCAGTATTTT.

This sequence joins TRBV5-1 and TRBJ1-6; maybe TRBD1 (5 bases). V was clipped by 0 bases and J by 5 bases, with 6 bases between them. The CDR3 totals 14 residues. Germline assignment: CDR1 SGHRS and CDR2 YFSETQ. CDR3 nucleotide sequence: TGCGCCAGCAGCTTGGACAGGAATAATTCACCCCTCCACTTT. It is translated as CASSLDRNNSPLHF.

This chain links TRBV28 with TRBJ1-2; D not resolved. The CDR3 has 12 amino acids. Germline V gives CDR1 MDHEN, CDR2 SYDVKM. Trimming removed 2 bases at V and 8 bases at J, with 9 bases between. The CDR3 sequence: CASSLRGSGYTF. Here the CDR3 DNA reads TGTGCCAGCAGTTTAAGAGGGTCCGGCTACACCTTC.

The chain links TRBV5-1 to TRBJ2-5; 7 bases line up with TRBD2. Germline V gene sequence: CDR1 SGHRS, CDR2 YFSETQ. Trimming took 3 bases from V and 3 from J; bases not matched to a gene: 8. The CDR3 is 15 amino acids. The CDR3 region is CASSSGTMVKETQYF. CDR3 DNA: TGCGCCAGCAGCTCCGGGACTATGGTGAAAGAGACCCAGTACTTC. Full variable domain (rest looked up from reference TRBV5-1 and TRBJ2-5): KAGVTQTPRYLIKTRGQQVTLSCSPISGHRSVSWYQQTPGQGLQFLFEYFSETQRNKGNFPGRFSGRQFSNSRSEMNVSTLELGDSALYLCASSSGTMVKETQYFGPGTRLLVL.

The chain uses TRBV7-9 and TRBJ2-6; TRBD2 might be the D (5 bases). V was shortened by 3 bases and J by 2 bases, with 17 bases between the two germline ends. CDR3 size: 18 residues. The germline CDR1 and CDR2 sequences are SEHNR and FQNEAQ (reference sequence). CDR3 sequence (DNA): TGTGCCAGCAGCTTCCGGCCTTTCGGGAAGGCTGGGGCCAACGTCCTGACTTTC. Translating gives CASSFRPFGKAGANVLTF.

This clone appeared a single time. The rearrangement links TRBV7-9 to TRBJ1-1; a weak D match, TRBD1 (5 bases). Germline CDR1 and CDR2: SEHNR and FQNEAQ (reference sequence). V lost 7 bases to trimming and J lost 5 bases, with 14 bases between them. The CDR3 runs to 13 residues. CDR3 bases: TGTGCCAGCACGTGGGGCCTCGGGACTGAAGCTTTCTTT. Its protein product is CASTWGLGTEAFF. Full variable domain (missing parts from reference TRBV7-9 and TRBJ1-1): DTGVSQNPRHKITKRGQNVTFRCDPISEHNRLYWYRQTLGQGPEFLTYFQNEAQLEKSRLLSDRFSAERPKGSFSTLEIQRTEQGDSAMYLCASTWGLGTEAFFGQGTRLTVV.

This clone was seen just once. The chain uses TRBV30 and TRBJ1-6; 10 bases are a match to TRBD1. The V segment lost 3 bases and the J segment 8 bases; nucleotides outside the gene matches: 1. Germline values: CDR1 GTSNPN, CDR2 SVGIG (reference sequence). The CDR3 covers 13 residues. CDR3 in DNA: TGTGCCTGGAGGGACAGGGGGGATTCACCCCTCCACTTT. Its translation is CAWRDRGDSPLHF.

The chain employs TRBV5-1 and TRBJ2-2; the match to TRBD2 covers 8 bases. CDR1 and CDR2 (germline): SGHRS, YFSETQ. The CDR3 extends over 16 amino acids. V lost 4 bases and J lost 6; bases outside the gene matches: 11. This CDR3 is CASSATSGVIAGELFF. CDR3 nucleotide sequence: TGCGCCAGCAGCGCCACTAGCGGTGTGATCGCCGGGGAGCTGTTTTTT.

Turning to this clone: Other DNA sequences in this sample translate to the same CDR3. The gene calls are TRBV27 and TRBJ1-2; D unclear. This CDR3 region has 13 residues. CDR1 is MNHEY and CDR2 is SMNVEV in the germline V gene (reference sequence). Trimming removed 2 bases at V and 3 bases at J, with 7 bases between. The CDR3 loop reads CASSLGQDYGYTF. The CDR3 DNA sequence: TGTGCCAGCAGTTTAGGTCAGGACTATGGCTACACCTTC.

The chain uses TRBV3-1 (or the pseudogene TRBV3-2) and TRBJ2-5; D unclear. The CDR3 length is 12 residues. Trimming cost V 4 bases and J 0 bases, with 3 bases left between them. Germline CDR1 reads LGHDT; CDR2 reads YNNKEL (reference sequence). This chain's CDR3 is CASSRDQETQYF. The CDR3 bases are TGTGCCAGCAGCCGAGACCAAGAGACCCAGTACTTC.

J is TRBJ2-7 and V is TRBV2; no clear D. There are 12 residues in the CDR3. Germline-derived CDR1 and CDR2 are SNHLY and FYNNEI. Trimming cost V 7 bases and J 3 bases, with 10 bases left between them. CDR3 bases: TGTGCCAGCAAGGCAGGAAGCTACGAGCAGTACTTC. Translating it yields CASKAGSYEQYF.

This clone has only one observation. This chain connects TRBV4-1 to TRBJ2-3, with TRBD2 identical over 14 bases. V shed 3 bases and J 1 base; nucleotides not matched to a gene: 3. Germline V gene sequence: CDR1 MGHRA, CDR2 YSYEKL. This CDR3 region has 17 residues. The chain's CDR3 is CASSHRLAGGGTDTQYF. In nucleotides, the CDR3 is TGCGCCAGCAGCCACCGACTAGCGGGGGGGGGCACAGATACGCAGTATTTT.

Turning to this clone: Other DNA sequences within the sample encode an identical CDR3. The chain carries TRBV3-1 (or the pseudogene TRBV3-2) and TRBJ1-1; D uncertain. The CDR3 is made up of 15 amino acids. The germline V gene has CDR1 LGHDT and CDR2 YNNKEL (reference sequence). The ends were cut back, 1 base at V and 0 bases at J, with 9 bases in the middle. The CDR3 protein is CASSQGQVLNTEAFF. In DNA form, the CDR3 reads TGTGCCAGCAGCCAAGGTCAGGTACTGAACACTGAAGCTTTCTTT.

V usage is TRBV11-2 and J usage is TRBJ1-4; D may be TRBD1 (6 bases). Trimming cost V 4 bases and J 3 bases, with 12 bases left between them. Germline CDR1 SGHAT, CDR2 FQNNGV. The CDR3 has 15 amino acids. CDR3: CASSSIRGANEKLFF. The CDR3 DNA reads as TGTGCCAGCAGCTCCATCAGGGGAGCTAATGAAAAACTGTTTTTT.

The rearrangement links TRBV27 to TRBJ2-2; perhaps TRBD2 as D (6 bases). Trimming took 5 bases from V and 7 from J, leaving 26 bases between them. From germline, CDR1 is MNHEY and CDR2 SMNVEV (reference sequence). The CDR3 covers 18 residues. The CDR3 DNA is TGTGCCAGCAGTAGAAAGAATCCGGGCCCCCGGGAGAACGGGGAGCTGTTTTTT. Encoded protein: CASSRKNPGPRENGELFF.

V is TRBV6-5 and J is TRBJ1-4; TRBD1 matches 8 bases. CDR1 is MNHEY, CDR2 SVGAGI, per germline. This CDR3 contains 15 residues. Trimming at V came to 6 bases and at J to 6 bases, leaving 9 bases not matched to a gene. In nucleotides, the CDR3 is TGTGCCAGCAGAGACTGGACAGGGATGGATGAAAAACTGTTTTTT. This translates into CASRDWTGMDEKLFF.

V is TRBV5-4 and J is TRBJ2-5; 15 nucleotides align to TRBD2. V lost 4 bases and J lost 5; bases outside the gene matches: 0. Per the germline V gene, CDR1 is SGHNT and CDR2 is YYREEE (reference sequence). CDR3 length: 14 amino acids. CDR3 sequence (DNA): TGTGCCAGCAGCGGGACTAGCGGGGGGGAGACCCAGTACTTC. Translated, it gives CASSGTSGGETQYF.

The V and J genes are TRBV4-1 and TRBJ1-3; 8 positions agree with TRBD1. There are 16 residues in the CDR3. CDR1 and CDR2 from the germline V gene are MGHRA and YSYEKL. J gave up 0 bases and V 1 base, and 2 bases lay outside the gene matches. The CDR3 is CASSQGTGISGNTIYF. Written as DNA, the CDR3 is TGCGCCAGCAGCCAAGGGACAGGGATCTCTGGAAACACCATATATTTT.

The chain employs TRBV6-5 and TRBJ1-1; possible D gene TRBD1, 6 bases. V lost 0 bases and J 0 bases, leaving 8 bases between the germline ends. Germline V gives CDR1 MNHEY, CDR2 SVGAGI. The CDR3 extends over 15 amino acids. CDR3 bases: TGTGCCAGCAGTTACTCGAACAGGGTGAACACTGAAGCTTTCTTT. Residues: CASSYSNRVNTEAFF.

The chain uses TRBV4-1 and TRBJ1-1; maybe TRBD1 (5 bases). The CDR3 has 18 residues. Trimming shortened V by 1 base and J by 0 bases, and 18 bases separated the two germline ends. The germline gives CDR1 MGHRA, CDR2 YSYEKL. Written as DNA, the CDR3 is TGCGCCAGCAGCCAAGGGACATTGGCAACCGCTTTGAACACTGAAGCTTTCTTT. Protein product: CASSQGTLATALNTEAFF.